This T cell receptor beta chain appears in the sequencing data of a study of blood T cell repertoires in COVID-19. Background on the study: Researchers got acute and convalescent COVID-19 samples from the United States, Italy and Spain. Sample material is recorded as cDNA or gDNA derived from T cells, B-cell-depleted T cells, or PBMCs.

The repertoire was sequenced with immunoSEQ multiplex PCR; TCRdb's copy has only in-frame clones and lacks some. Among approximately 170,000 clones, 65% to 85% were seen once, and the ten largest hold about 2.7%. Per germline, CDR1 SGHTA and CDR2 FQGNSA. Germline trimming cut 8 bases from V and 1 base from J; bases unmatched to any gene: 7. The CDR3 is 14 residues long. This TCR derives from a human donor with acute or convalescent COVID-19. The donor label of this sample is uncertain. The chain couples TRBV7-2 to TRBJ1-1; TRBD1 aligns across 7 bases. The specimen sequenced was peripheral blood. The CDR3 nucleotides are TGTGCCAGCGAAATGGGACAGCAGAACACTGAAGCTTTCTTT. Translation gives CASEMGQQNTEAFF.